This T cell receptor (beta chain) was found in a study of blood T cell repertoires in COVID-19. Study overall: Acute-phase and convalescent COVID-19 samples originated in the United States, Italy and Spain. T cells, B-cell-depleted T cells, or PBMCs provided the cDNA or gDNA that served as material.

Sequenced by immunoSEQ multiplex PCR; TCRdb stores in-frame clones only, minus some. The sample contains about 100,000 clones, roughly four fifths of which appear only once. The CDR3 has 17 residues. Looked up from germline, CDR1 is SGHTA and CDR2 is FQGNSA. Trimming removed 2 bases from V and 4 bases from J; junction bases left unmatched: 7. The V gene is TRBV7-2, the J gene TRBJ2-5; TRBD2 matches at 13 bases. The sample comprised peripheral blood. This sequence was found in a woman between 65 and 79 years old with acute or convalescent COVID-19. For the CDR3, the DNA is TGTGCCAGCAGCTTAACCGGGACTAGCGGGGTTGGAGAGACCCAGTACTTC. As protein: CASSLTGTSGVGETQYF.